The clone carrying this T cell receptor (beta chain) has ten or more counts. Its target is not known. The source of the sample is a study of CD8+CD57+ T cells in acquired aplastic anemia. Both TCR beta VDJ combination and CDR3 sequence profiling were carried out. Genomic DNA was the template for this profiling. Via MiXCR, TCRdb re-called the reads, giving one row per CDR3 protein. The sample holds hundreds of thousands of distinct CDR3 sequences; under 55% are singletons and the top ten take 15% to 20%. Study-level findings and limits: Both patients and controls carried the same twenty-nine CD8+ CDR3 sequences. With respect to CD8+ Simpson's diversity, patients and controls did not differ significantly.

Patients chosen for sequencing had CD8+CD57+ cells that had expanded, as shown by flow cytometry. From germline, CDR1 is SGHAT and CDR2 FQNNGV. The CDR3 is 12 amino acids. V was pared by 5 bases and J by 12 bases, with 7 bases of the junction left unmatched. What was sequenced was sorted CD4+, CD8+, or CD8+CD57+ T cells (not recorded which) from PBMCs. This sequence was found in a human donor with aplastic anemia. The chain couples TRBV11-2 to TRBJ2-1; 7 positions match TRBD1. The DNA for the CDR3 is TGTGCCAGCAGCCTCGTCGACAGGGTGCAGTTCTTC. It codes for CASSLVDRVQFF.